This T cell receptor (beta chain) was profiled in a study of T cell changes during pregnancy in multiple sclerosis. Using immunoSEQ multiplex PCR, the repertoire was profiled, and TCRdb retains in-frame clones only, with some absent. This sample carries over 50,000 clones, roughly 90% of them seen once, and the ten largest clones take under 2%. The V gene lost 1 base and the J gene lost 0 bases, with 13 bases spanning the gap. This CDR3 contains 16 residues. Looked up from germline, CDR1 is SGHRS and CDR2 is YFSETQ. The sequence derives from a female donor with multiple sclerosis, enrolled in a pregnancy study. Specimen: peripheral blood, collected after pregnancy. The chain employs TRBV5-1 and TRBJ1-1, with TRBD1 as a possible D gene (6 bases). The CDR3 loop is CASSLLGGALNTEAFF. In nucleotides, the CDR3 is TGCGCCAGCAGCTTGTTGGGGGGGGCCTTGAACACTGAAGCTTTCTTT.